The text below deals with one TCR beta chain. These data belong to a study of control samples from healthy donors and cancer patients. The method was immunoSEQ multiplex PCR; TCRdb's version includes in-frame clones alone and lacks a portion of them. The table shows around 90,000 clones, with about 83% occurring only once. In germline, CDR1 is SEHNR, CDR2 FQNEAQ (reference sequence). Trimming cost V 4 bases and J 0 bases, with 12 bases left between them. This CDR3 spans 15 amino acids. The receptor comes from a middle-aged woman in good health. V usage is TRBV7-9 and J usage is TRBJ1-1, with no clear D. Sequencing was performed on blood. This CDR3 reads CASSWATTMNTEAFF. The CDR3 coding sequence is TGTGCCAGCAGCTGGGCGACAACCATGAACACTGAAGCTTTCTTT.